This T cell receptor (beta chain) originates from a study of cytomegalovirus exposure and HLA in healthy donors. The study, taken as a whole, reports: In vitro confirmation showed a few CMV-associated chains to be CMV antigen specific.

The CDR3 is 11 residues long. Germline CDR1 reads GTSNPN; CDR2 reads SVGIG (reference sequence). V shed 8 bases, J shed 9 bases, and the junction held 8 bases outside the gene matches. This table comes from immunoSEQ multiplex PCR, and its TCRdb copy is limited to in-frame clones, with some not included. The sample contains 200,000 to 250,000 clones, roughly 85% of which appear only once. On this clone: Its antigen is undetermined.

The chain uses TRBV30 and TRBJ1-1; 8 nucleotides agree with TRBD1. This clonotype was obtained from a woman between 18 and 29 years old in good health and CMV-seronegative. Sequencing input: PBMCs. This CDR3 is CARTRGQKAFF. In DNA form, the CDR3 reads TGTGCCAGGACCAGGGGGCAGAAAGCTTTCTTT.